This TCR beta chain was identified in a study of cytomegalovirus exposure and HLA in healthy donors. Study conclusions and caveats: Apparent HLA restriction characterized most CMV-associated TCR beta chains in a later analysis. Presence/absence results assume similar sequencing depth per donor, which may not hold.

With 60 Vbeta and 13 Jbeta primers, the PCR was carried out. TCRdb's table, derived via immunoSEQ multiplex PCR, lists solely in-frame clones and lacks some. The data show over 80,000 clones, with approximately 83% seen just once and about 4% held by the top ten. Healthy bone marrow donors made up the donor group. Comment on this clone: The antigen is unknown. The sample carries other DNA sequences with the same CDR3.

In germline, CDR1 is LNHDA, CDR2 SQIVND (reference sequence). This CDR3 is 14 amino acids long. Trimming at V came to 2 bases and at J to 4 bases, leaving 3 bases not matched to a gene. This sequence was found in a man aged 50-59 years in good health and CMV-seronegative. Material for sequencing was PBMCs. The chain carries TRBV19 and TRBJ2-3; TRBD2 matches 7 bases. The CDR3 loop is CASSIRGSADTQYF. CDR3 DNA: TGTGCCAGTAGTATACGCGGGAGCGCAGATACGCAGTATTTT.